A selection of T cell receptor beta chains follows, all from one sample in a study of Graves' ophthalmopathy and Graves' hyperthyroidism. Via MiXCR, TCRdb re-called the multiplex PCR reads, giving one row per CDR3 protein. Of more than 1,000,000 distinct CDR3 sequences in the sample, roughly two fifths were seen once. Sequences were obtained from peripheral blood or thyroid tissue (not recorded which). The receptor source for this set is an adult man with Graves' hyperthyroidism. CDR3s include the opening cysteine and the closing phenylalanine or tryptophan.

v_call | cdr3_aa
TRBV20-1 | CSASSGGPFSSYEQYF
TRBV9 | CASSAEAWAYEQYF
TRBV7-9 | CASSLAPEQPQYF
TRBV20-1 | CSATFGVGTEAFF
TRBV12-3/TRBV12-4 | CASSLRRSEQYF
TRBV9 | CASSETGSLNQPQHF
TRBV5-1 | CASSSVTGGDYGYTF
TRBV7-2 | CASSHPGTASYEQYF
TRBV7-8 | CASAGQGNTEAFF
TRBV10-2 | CASSEPENSPLHF
TRBV7-7 | CASSLLTGTPGETQYF
TRBV3-1 | CASSQGARGNGYTF
TRBV27 | CASSSRVGLAEQETQYF
TRBV4-2 | CASSPPAWQGIVAGVGDTQYF
TRBV21-1 | CASSPDGHSVETQYF
TRBV7-2 | CASSKEVAGFGTEAFF
TRBV27 | CASSLAGGGKELFF
TRBV2 | CASRDRGPQPQHF
TRBV4-3 | CASSQDRQGYEQYF
TRBV11-2 | CASSFFFEGSPYEQYF
TRBV7-2 | CASSKDRNSYEQYF
TRBV5-5 | CASSLALTGSYGYTF